The 14 T cell receptor beta chains below all came from one sample that was sequenced in a study of CD8+CD57+ T cells in acquired aplastic anemia. Genomic DNA provided the template from which TCR beta VDJ and CDR3 profiles were obtained. Each CDR3 protein is one row after TCRdb ran MiXCR on the reads. The data show around 160,000 distinct CDR3 sequences, 45% to 55% seen once. Individuals selected for sequencing had exhibited CD8+CD57+ cell expansion on flow cytometry. The sequencing input was sorted CD4+, CD8+, or CD8+CD57+ T cells (not recorded which) from PBMCs. The receptors shown here come from a human donor with aplastic anemia.

A note on this clonotype: A clone one base away is much larger, so this may be a read error. The V and J genes are TRBV25-1 and TRBJ2-1; 7 positions agree with TRBD2. The CDR3 loop spans 15 amino acids. The germline V gene encodes CDR1 MGHDK and CDR2 SYGVNS. The CDR3 coding sequence is TGTGCCAGCAGCAGCGGGACGCGGATCTACGATGAGCAGTTCTTC. Translating gives CASSSGTRIYDEQFF.

This clonotype was seen at least ten times. The rearrangement joins TRBV3-1 to TRBJ2-7; TRBD1 matches 7 bases. This CDR3 has 15 residues. The germline CDR1 and CDR2 sequences are LGHDT and YNNKEL (reference sequence). The V segment lost 4 bases and the J segment 3 bases; nucleotides outside the gene matches: 9. The CDR3 sequence is CASSLRGAGGYEQYF. The DNA of the CDR3 is TGTGCCAGCAGCCTTCGAGGAGCAGGGGGCTACGAGCAGTACTTC.

Of note for this clonotype: A single base separates this from a much larger clone, so it may be a read error. The CDR3 region has the DNA TGTGCCAGCAGTGGGAGCAGGGGGCAGATTAGCGCTGAAGCTTTCTTT. This gives the protein CASSGSRGQISAEAFF. This chain connects TRBV6-1 to TRBJ1-1, with TRBD1 matching 8 bases. CDR1 is MNHNS, CDR2 SASEGT, per germline. Unmatched junction bases numbered 13, after V lost 4 bases and J lost 6 bases. This CDR3 region has 16 residues.

The V gene is TRBV3-1, the J gene TRBJ2-3; D remains ambiguous. This CDR3 is built from 14 residues. Germline V lookup: CDR1 LGHDT, CDR2 YNNKEL (reference sequence). The V gene lost 3 bases and the J gene lost 4 bases, with 11 bases spanning the gap. The CDR3 reads CASSHPSPSDTQYF. Written as DNA, the CDR3 is TGTGCCAGCAGCCACCCCTCCCCCTCAGATACGCAGTATTTT.

With respect to this clonotype: An end of the junction differs from the germline gene, which may be a read error. CDR3 region: CATSDWTSGAAETQYF. The CDR3 DNA follows: TGTGCCACCAGTGATTGGACTAGCGGGGCCGCTGAGACCCAGTACTTT. The genes are TRBV24-1 and TRBJ2-5; 12 bases agree with TRBD2. The germline gives CDR1 KGHDR, CDR2 SFDVKD. CDR3 length: 16 residues.

This clonotype has only one observation. The chain employs TRBV6-2 or TRBV6-3 and TRBJ2-1, with 9 bases aligning to TRBD2. V was pared by 7 bases and J by 15 bases, with 13 bases of the junction left unmatched. This CDR3 has 13 residues. Germline V gives CDR1 MNHEY, CDR2 SVGEGT. CDR3 sequence (DNA): TGTGCCAGCACCGAGAGGGTAGCGGGGGTTCGGTTCTTC. Amino acid sequence: CASTERVAGVRFF.

This CDR3 reads CSAREDRVDEAFF. CDR3 DNA: TGCAGTGCTAGAGAAGACAGGGTGGATGAAGCTTTCTTT. V is TRBV20-1 and J is TRBJ1-1; TRBD1 agrees at 7 bases. V gave up 0 bases and J gave up 7 bases; unmatched junction bases: 5. This CDR3 is 13 amino acids long. Germline values: CDR1 DFQATT, CDR2 SNEGSKA (reference sequence).

The chain links TRBV5-4 to TRBJ1-1, with 9 bases lining up with TRBD1. Germline-derived CDR1 and CDR2 are SGHNT and YYREEE (reference sequence). Germline trimming cut 5 bases from V and 4 bases from J; bases unmatched to any gene: 9. CDR3 length: 15 residues. The CDR3 sequence: CASRKDRGVGTEAFF. CDR3 bases: TGTGCCAGCAGAAAGGACAGGGGAGTTGGCACTGAAGCTTTCTTT.

CDR3 loop: CAISEGGTRGPYEQYF. CDR3 DNA sequence: TGTGCCATCAGTGAGGGTGGGACTCGGGGACCCTACGAGCAGTACTTC. The V and J genes are TRBV10-3 and TRBJ2-7; tentative D call: TRBD2 (6 bases). This CDR3 region has 16 residues. V dropped 2 bases and J dropped 2 bases, with 16 bases sitting between them. Germline assignment: CDR1 ENHRY and CDR2 SYGVKD.

This clonotype has just a few counts. The V gene is TRBV20-1, the J gene TRBJ1-6; D is unresolved. The V end was cut by 5 bases, the J end by 7 bases, with 15 bases between. The length of the CDR3 is 14 residues. Germline V CDR1 and CDR2: DFQATT, SNEGSKA (reference sequence). The CDR3 DNA reads TGCAGTGCTCGTGAGGCAGGTGGCAATTCACCCCTCCACTTT. Its translation: CSAREAGGNSPLHF.

In this sample, this clonotype turned up a few times. V is TRBV7-9 and J is TRBJ1-1, with 7 positions matching TRBD1. V shed 0 bases, J shed 8 bases, and the junction held 0 bases outside the gene matches. CDR1 is SEHNR and CDR2 is FQNEAQ in the germline V gene (reference sequence). The CDR3 length is 12 residues. The CDR3 region is CASSLADREAFF. The DNA of the CDR3 is TGTGCCAGCAGCTTAGCGGACAGGGAAGCTTTCTTT.

This clonotype was seen at least ten times. The V gene is TRBV6-1, the J gene TRBJ2-7; possible D gene TRBD2, 6 bases. The CDR3 runs 14 residues. CDR1 is MNHNS, CDR2 SASEGT, per germline. The germline V and J ends were trimmed by 5 bases and 3 bases, with 14 bases remaining between them. The CDR3 protein is CASSRRDHLYEQYF. In DNA, the CDR3 is TGTGCCAGCAGTCGGAGGGATCACCTCTACGAGCAGTACTTC.

The gene calls are TRBV2 and TRBJ2-7, with 8 positions matching TRBD1. Germline assignment: CDR1 SNHLY and CDR2 FYNNEI. The CDR3 runs 14 residues. The V segment lost 7 bases and the J segment 3 bases; nucleotides outside the gene matches: 8. The CDR3 bases are TGTGCCAGCACTGAGGACAGGGCCATCTACGAGCAGTACTTC. Residues: CASTEDRAIYEQYF. Looking up the rest from reference TRBV2 and TRBJ2-7 gives the full variable domain: EPEVTQTPSHQVTQMGQEVILRCVPISNHLYFYWYRQILGQKVEFLVSFYNNEISEKSEIFDDQFSVERPDGSNFTLKIRSTKLEDSAMYFCASTEDRAIYEQYFGPGTRLTVT.

Concerning this clonotype: Since the CDR3 does not end with the conserved phenylalanine or tryptophan, this likely comes from a read error. No DNA is shown, since the ends of the CDR3 on it are uncertain; the CDR3 is the one TCRdb lists. The V call is TRBV2, the J call TRBJ1-5; TRBD1, the table's D call, was not compared with the DNA. Germline CDR1 and CDR2: SNHLY and FYNNEI. The CDR3 is 15 amino acids in total, end residues counted. This CDR3 reads CASSLQGSSNQPRHS.